The next 28 T cell receptor beta chains were all read from a single sample in a study of identical twins. One entry per CDR3 protein results from TCRdb running MiXCR on the 5' RACE reads. The data contain around 530,000 distinct CDR3 sequences, approximately 14% of them seen just once; the ten biggest clones take up roughly 0.4%. The same data also contributed to another study, on yellow fever vaccine responses in identical twins.

Source material: CD4+ T cells sorted from blood. All receptors derive from a woman younger than 35 in good health.

This clonotype was observed a handful of times. CDR3 in amino acids: CASSLFSGGAYEQYF. CDR3 nucleotides: TGCGCCAGCAGCTTGTTCTCAGGGGGCGCCTACGAGCAGTACTTC. The chain employs TRBV5-1 and TRBJ2-7, with 8 bases lining up with TRBD1. Germline lookup yields CDR1 SGHRS and CDR2 YFSETQ. V shed 1 base, J shed 2 bases, and the junction held 5 bases outside the gene matches. The CDR3 totals 15 residues. Full variable domain (remainder filled in from reference TRBV5-1 and TRBJ2-7): KAGVTQTPRYLIKTRGQQVTLSCSPISGHRSVSWYQQTPGQGLQFLFEYFSETQRNKGNFPGRFSGRQFSNSRSEMNVSTLELGDSALYLCASSLFSGGAYEQYFGPGTRLTVT.

This clonotype turned up a few times. The chain has TRBV20-1 and TRBJ1-5, with D possibly matching TRBD1 (6 bases). Trimming pared 5 bases from V and 6 bases from J, leaving 17 bases between. The CDR3 has 14 amino acids. Germline loops: CDR1 DFQATT, CDR2 SNEGSKA (reference sequence). CDR3 region: CSAQISGAGQPQHF. The CDR3 DNA follows: TGCAGTGCTCAGATCTCAGGGGCAGGTCAGCCCCAGCATTTT.

This clonotype has just a few counts. The chain recombines TRBV3-1 with TRBJ2-5; D is unclear. The V end was cut by 1 base, the J end by 5 bases, with 11 bases between. Germline lookup yields CDR1 LGHDT and CDR2 YNNKEL (reference sequence). The CDR3 length is 14 residues. CDR3 protein: CASSQVMGRETQYF. CDR3 DNA sequence: TGTGCCAGCAGCCAAGTAATGGGTCGGGAGACCCAGTACTTC.

A few counts support this clonotype. The chain links TRBV6-1 to TRBJ2-3, with 7 bases aligning to TRBD1. There are 14 residues in the CDR3. The germline gives CDR1 MNHNS, CDR2 SASEGT. Unmatched junction bases numbered 5, after V lost 5 bases and J lost 3 bases. Here the CDR3 reads CASSRQGWTDTQYF. The CDR3 nucleotides are TGTGCCAGCAGTCGACAGGGTTGGACAGATACGCAGTATTTT.

Only a few counts were recorded for this clonotype. The V and J genes are TRBV24-1 and TRBJ2-2, with 8 bases identical to TRBD1. The ends lost 3 bases at V and 4 bases at J; junction bases unmatched: 6. Germline values: CDR1 KGHDR, CDR2 SFDVKD. The CDR3 covers 16 residues. The CDR3 sequence is CATSDTGQGPTGELFF. For the CDR3, the DNA is TGTGCCACCAGTGATACCGGACAGGGTCCCACCGGGGAGCTGTTTTTT.

This clonotype was seen more than once but under ten times. The chain carries TRBV18 and TRBJ1-1; D ambiguous. From germline, CDR1 is KGHSH and CDR2 LQKENI. This CDR3 has 13 residues. V lost 2 bases and J 3 bases, leaving 7 bases between the germline ends. CDR3 region: CASSPIEYTEAFF. The CDR3, as DNA: TGTGCCAGCTCACCAATTGAGTACACTGAAGCTTTCTTT.

CDR3 in DNA: TGTGCCAGTAGTATAAAGGTGAACACTGAAGCTTTCTTT. This gives the protein CASSIKVNTEAFF. The gene calls are TRBV19 and TRBJ1-1; the D is unclear. Germline lookup yields CDR1 LNHDA and CDR2 SQIVND (reference sequence). Trimming took 2 bases from V and 0 from J, leaving 4 bases between them. The CDR3 runs 13 residues.

This clonotype was detected a few times. The chain links TRBV2 to TRBJ2-3, with D perhaps given as TRBD1 or TRBD2 (5 bases each). CDR3 length equals 13 residues. The V gene lost 7 bases and the J gene lost 2 bases, with 10 bases spanning the gap. Germline CDR1 reads SNHLY; CDR2 reads FYNNEI. The CDR3 DNA sequence: TGTGCCAGCACACGGGACCTCACAGATACGCAGTATTTT. Translation: CASTRDLTDTQYF.

This clonotype was counted between two and nine times. The chain employs TRBV3-1 and TRBJ2-7; a possible D gene is TRBD2 (7 bases). CDR1 LGHDT and CDR2 YNNKEL come from the germline V gene (reference sequence). CDR3 size: 14 residues. The V and J ends lost 4 bases and 5 bases respectively, with 15 bases between them. The CDR3 DNA reads as TGTGCCAGCAGCCGAGTAGGGGGGGCCAACGAGCAGTACTTC. Its protein is CASSRVGGANEQYF.

This clonotype has a handful of counts. V gene TRBV5-1 combines with J gene TRBJ1-3; D uncertain. V was clipped by 2 bases and J by 8 bases, with 14 bases between them. Germline CDR1 and CDR2: SGHRS and YFSETQ. The CDR3 totals 14 residues. In DNA form, the CDR3 reads TGCGCCAGCAGCTTAAGCTCGATCGGAGACACCATATATTTT. It specifies CASSLSSIGDTIYF.

This clonotype was counted between two and nine times. This rearrangement joins TRBV5-1 to TRBJ2-5, with 10 bases fitting TRBD1. This CDR3 has 14 residues. V lost 7 bases to trimming and J lost 2 bases; unmatched junction nucleotides: 5. The germline gives CDR1 SGHRS, CDR2 YFSETQ. As DNA, the CDR3 is TGCGCCAGCTACCGGGACAGGGGTCAAGAGACCCAGTACTTC. Encoded protein: CASYRDRGQETQYF. Filled out from reference TRBV5-1 and TRBJ2-5, the complete variable domain reads KAGVTQTPRYLIKTRGQQVTLSCSPISGHRSVSWYQQTPGQGLQFLFEYFSETQRNKGNFPGRFSGRQFSNSRSEMNVSTLELGDSALYLCASYRDRGQETQYFGPGTRLLVL.

This clonotype showed up many times. This chain joins TRBV12-3 or TRBV12-4 and TRBJ2-7; 7 bases fit TRBD1. This CDR3 contains 12 residues. The V and J ends lost 3 bases and 11 bases, in that order; junction bases with no gene match: 7. The CDR3 DNA follows: TGTGCCAGCAGTTTCGATGACAGGGTGGAGTACTTC. It specifies CASSFDDRVEYF.

This rearrangement joins TRBV7-8 to TRBJ2-7; maybe TRBD1 (6 bases). Germline CDR1 and CDR2: SGHVS and FQNEAQ. The CDR3 extends over 13 amino acids. Trimming pared 5 bases from V and 1 base from J, leaving 9 bases between. In DNA form, the CDR3 reads TGTGCCAGCAGCCGACAGGCTTCCTACGAGCAGTACGTC. This gives the protein CASSRQASYEQYV.

V is TRBV19 and J is TRBJ1-1; D remains ambiguous. Germline V gene lookup returns CDR1 LNHDA and CDR2 SQIVND (reference sequence). The germline V and J ends were trimmed by 3 bases and 5 bases, with 7 bases remaining between them. The CDR3 is 12 residues long. The CDR3 coding sequence is TGTGCCAGTAGTATGCTGGGGACTGAAGCTTTCTTT. This encodes CASSMLGTEAFF.

This clonotype was detected a few times. The chain couples TRBV12-3 or TRBV12-4 to TRBJ1-3; 9 bases match TRBD1. This CDR3 region has 15 residues. V lost 5 bases, J lost 3 bases, and 5 bases stayed unmatched. CDR3 region: CASSLGQGYGNTIYF. The CDR3 nucleotides are TGTGCCAGCAGTCTGGGACAGGGCTATGGAAACACCATATATTTT.

The chain carries TRBV11-2 and TRBJ2-2; TRBD1 agrees at 9 bases. The CDR3 is 18 amino acids. The ends lost 0 bases at V and 0 bases at J; junction bases unmatched: 5. Germline assignment: CDR1 SGHAT and CDR2 FQNNGV. This chain's CDR3 is CASSLDPGQGPNTGELFF. CDR3 bases: TGTGCCAGCAGCTTAGACCCGGGACAGGGACCGAACACCGGGGAGCTGTTTTTT.

There are many counts of this clonotype. The rearrangement links TRBV12-3 or TRBV12-4 to TRBJ2-7; TRBD2 matches at 7 bases. The CDR3 extends over 14 amino acids. With 2 bases clipped from V and 4 bases from J, the junction kept 5 bases outside the gene matches. The CDR3 bases are TGTGCCAGCAGTTTACAAGCGGGAAGGTACGAGCAGTACTTC. Amino acids: CASSLQAGRYEQYF.

CDR3 loop: CASSARLAANTDTQYF. The CDR3 DNA reads TGTGCCAGCAGCGCCCGACTAGCGGCGAACACAGATACGCAGTATTTT. This chain connects TRBV7-8 to TRBJ2-3, with 9 bases fitting TRBD2. V dropped 5 bases and J dropped 2; count of bases not matched to a gene: 8. The CDR3 totals 16 residues. In germline, CDR1 is SGHVS, CDR2 FQNEAQ.

V gene TRBV9 combines with J gene TRBJ2-3, with D unresolved. The germline gives CDR1 SGDLS, CDR2 YYNGEE. The CDR3 is 15 amino acids. V gave up 4 bases and J gave up 2 bases, with 14 bases separating them. CDR3 DNA: TGTGCCAGCAGCCGAGCACCGACTCTCACAGATACGCAGTATTTT. The encoded protein is CASSRAPTLTDTQYF.

The chain uses TRBV3-1 and TRBJ2-1; TRBD2 matches 11 bases. The germline V gene has CDR1 LGHDT and CDR2 YNNKEL (reference sequence). This CDR3 is 19 amino acids long. V lost 3 bases and J lost 3; bases outside the gene matches: 13. CDR3 DNA sequence: TGTGCCAGCAGCCAGGACCCGGCCCCTAGCGGGGGGTTCTACAATGAGCAGTTCTTC. Encoded protein: CASSQDPAPSGGFYNEQFF.

In this sample, this clonotype turned up a few times. The chain is built from TRBV20-1 and TRBJ1-1; 7 bases match TRBD1. Losses at the gene ends were 6 bases for V and 5 bases for J; bases not matched to a gene: 9. Germline V gives CDR1 DFQATT, CDR2 SNEGSKA (reference sequence). The CDR3 totals 13 residues. The CDR3 protein is CSAPLQGGTEAFF. The CDR3 DNA reads as TGCAGTGCCCCCCTGCAGGGGGGTACTGAAGCTTTCTTT.

This clonotype has only a few counts. The V and J genes are TRBV11-2 and TRBJ1-5; 9 bases are a match to TRBD1. CDR1 and CDR2 (germline): SGHAT, FQNNGV. With 1 base clipped from V and 7 bases from J, the junction kept 2 bases outside the gene matches. The CDR3 spans 14 residues. The CDR3 loop reads CASSLGTGVQPQHF. The CDR3 nucleotides are TGTGCCAGCAGCTTAGGGACAGGGGTGCAGCCCCAGCATTTT.

At least ten counts were recorded for this clonotype. CDR3 amino acids: CSVIKGFGQPQHF. Here the CDR3 DNA reads TGCAGCGTTATTAAGGGGTTTGGGCAGCCCCAGCATTTT. This chain joins TRBV29-1 and TRBJ1-5; the D gene is possibly TRBD1 (5 bases). The length of the CDR3 is 13 residues. Trimming pared 5 bases from V and 7 bases from J, leaving 15 bases between. Germline V gene lookup returns CDR1 SQVTM and CDR2 ANQGSEA.

The chain is built from TRBV20-1 and TRBJ2-5; the match to TRBD2 covers 10 bases. This CDR3 contains 16 residues. Germline CDR1 is DFQATT and CDR2 is SNEGSKA (reference sequence). Unmatched junction bases numbered 17, after V lost 5 bases and J lost 8 bases. CDR3 nucleotides: TGCAGTGCTCCCCGTGTTGGGAGCGGGGGGGCGTATACCCAGTACTTC. This translates into CSAPRVGSGGAYTQYF.

This clonotype was counted many times. The V gene is TRBV5-1, the J gene TRBJ1-2; TRBD1 is a possible D gene (6 bases). The CDR3 length is 14 residues. CDR1 SGHRS and CDR2 YFSETQ come from the germline V gene. The V gene lost 4 bases and the J gene lost 6 bases, with 16 bases spanning the gap. Here the CDR3 DNA reads TGCGCCAGCAGCCCGGACACAGGGTCGCATGGCTACACCTTC. Translating gives CASSPDTGSHGYTF.

The chain is built from TRBV7-9 and TRBJ2-5; 14 bases fit TRBD2. The CDR3 is made up of 16 amino acids. V lost 5 bases and J lost 3; bases outside the gene matches: 5. Germline values: CDR1 SEHNR, CDR2 FQNEAQ (reference sequence). The CDR3, as DNA: TGTGCCAGCAGCCCTGGGACTAGCGGGAGAGAAGAGACCCAGTACTTC. Protein product: CASSPGTSGREETQYF.

The chain uses TRBV7-7 and TRBJ2-3; no clear D. Germline values: CDR1 SSHAT, CDR2 FNYEAQ (reference sequence). The CDR3 runs 14 residues. V was cut by 5 bases and J by 0 bases, with 9 bases left in between. CDR3 region: CASSSASSTDTQYF. As DNA, the CDR3 is TGTGCCAGCAGCAGCGCGAGTAGCACAGATACGCAGTATTTT.

This clonotype has a handful of counts. The chain is built from TRBV12-3 or TRBV12-4 and TRBJ2-1; D possibly corresponds to TRBD2 (5 bases). Trimming removed 7 bases from V and 5 bases from J, with 12 bases in between. This CDR3 has 13 amino acids. The CDR3 sequence is CASTRSGNNEQFF. The CDR3 nucleotides read TGTGCCAGCACCCGTTCGGGGAACAATGAGCAGTTCTTC.